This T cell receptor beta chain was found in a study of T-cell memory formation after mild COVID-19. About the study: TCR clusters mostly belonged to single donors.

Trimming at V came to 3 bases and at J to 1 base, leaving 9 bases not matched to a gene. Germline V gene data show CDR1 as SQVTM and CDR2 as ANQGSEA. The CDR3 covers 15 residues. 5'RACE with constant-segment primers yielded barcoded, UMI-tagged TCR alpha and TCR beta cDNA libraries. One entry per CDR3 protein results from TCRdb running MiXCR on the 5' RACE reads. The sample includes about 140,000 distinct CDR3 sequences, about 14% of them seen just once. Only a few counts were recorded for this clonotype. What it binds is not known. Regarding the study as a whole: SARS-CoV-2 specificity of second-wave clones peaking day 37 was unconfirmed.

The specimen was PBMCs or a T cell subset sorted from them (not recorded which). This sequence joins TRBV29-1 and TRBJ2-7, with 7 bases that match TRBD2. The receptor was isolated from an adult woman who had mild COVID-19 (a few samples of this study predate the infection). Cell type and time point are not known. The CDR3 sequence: CSVDRRGEGSYEQYF. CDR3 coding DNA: TGCAGCGTTGATCGCCGGGGGGAGGGGTCCTACGAGCAGTACTTC.